The 23 T cell receptor beta chains below were found in one sample sequenced in a study of T cells after yellow fever vaccination. TCRdb reanalysed the 5' RACE reads using MiXCR and keeps one entry per CDR3 protein. The sample lists over 200,000 distinct CDR3 sequences; roughly 6.2% were seen once. The specimen was CD4+ T cells sorted from PBMCs, collected on the day of the yellow fever booster vaccination. The receptors were gathered from a man aged 30 to 45 who received the YFV17D yellow fever vaccine.

The chain joins TRBV5-1 to TRBJ1-1; D gene unclear. CDR1 and CDR2 (germline): SGHRS, YFSETQ. The CDR3 is made up of 13 amino acids. The V and J ends lost 6 bases and 3 bases respectively, with 12 bases between them. As DNA, the CDR3 is TGCGCCAGCAACAGTCAGGAGGACACTGAAGCTTTCTTT. Translating it yields CASNSQEDTEAFF.

This clonotype was seen more than once but under ten times. The V gene is TRBV5-1, the J gene TRBJ1-1; TRBD1 might be the D (5 bases). The V and J ends lost 5 bases and 5 bases respectively, with 19 bases between them. This CDR3 is 15 amino acids long. The germline CDR1 and CDR2 sequences are SGHRS and YFSETQ. The chain's CDR3 is CASRARDPTGTEAFF. CDR3 in DNA: TGCGCCAGCAGGGCTCGGGACCCAACGGGGACTGAAGCTTTCTTT. Looking up the rest from reference TRBV5-1 and TRBJ1-1 gives the full variable domain: KAGVTQTPRYLIKTRGQQVTLSCSPISGHRSVSWYQQTPGQGLQFLFEYFSETQRNKGNFPGRFSGRQFSNSRSEMNVSTLELGDSALYLCASRARDPTGTEAFFGQGTRLTVV.

This clonotype showed up many times. The CDR3 protein is CSATPSGTATFSMGEAFF. The CDR3 region has the DNA TGCAGTGCTACCCCTTCCGGGACAGCTACGTTTTCGATGGGTGAAGCTTTCTTT. This chain joins TRBV20-1 and TRBJ1-1; 7 bases match TRBD1. This CDR3 is built from 18 residues. V shed 4 bases and J 7 bases; nucleotides not matched to a gene: 24. Germline V gene lookup returns CDR1 DFQATT and CDR2 SNEGSKA (reference sequence).

The CDR3 loop is CASGEVQYF. The CDR3 DNA reads TGTGCCAGCGGAGAAGTTCAGTACTTC. The chain uses TRBV7-9 and TRBJ2-4, with D unresolved. The germline V gene has CDR1 SEHNR and CDR2 FQNEAQ (reference sequence). The V and J ends lost 8 bases and 11 bases respectively, with 7 bases between them. The length of the CDR3 is 9 residues.

This clonotype was counted only a few times. The chain employs TRBV6-2 or TRBV6-3 and TRBJ2-7; perhaps D is TRBD1 or TRBD2 (6 bases each). With 0 bases removed from V and 2 bases from J, the gap between germline ends came to 14 bases. This CDR3 is built from 16 residues. Looked up from germline, CDR1 is MNHEY and CDR2 is SVGEGT. As DNA, the CDR3 is TGTGCCAGCAGTTACTCCCGACTAGGGGGTACCTACGAGCAGTACTTC. This codes for CASSYSRLGGTYEQYF.

The rearrangement joins TRBV5-1 to TRBJ1-5; no clear D gene. Germline CDR1 SGHRS, CDR2 YFSETQ. The length of the CDR3 is 13 residues. V was trimmed by 0 bases and J by 6 bases, leaving 7 bases between them. CDR3 in amino acids: CASSLDSTQPQHF. In DNA, the CDR3 is TGCGCCAGCAGCTTGGACTCAACTCAGCCCCAGCATTTT.

This clonotype occurred a few times. The chain carries TRBV6-2 or TRBV6-3 and TRBJ2-7; D assignment may be TRBD1 or TRBD2 (5 bases each). The CDR3 length is 15 residues. Germline V gives CDR1 MNHEY, CDR2 SVGEGT. Trimming cost V 4 bases and J 9 bases, with 22 bases left between them. The CDR3 spells CASSSSTGATRWQYF. The CDR3 DNA sequence: TGTGCCAGCAGTTCGTCGACCGGGGCAACACGATGGCAGTACTTC.

The rearrangement joins TRBV25-1 to TRBJ2-3; 8 bases map to TRBD1. CDR1 and CDR2 (germline): MGHDK, SYGVNS. The CDR3 has 14 residues. V shed 7 bases and J 4 bases; nucleotides not matched to a gene: 7. CDR3 sequence: CASTDRGGPDTQYF. CDR3 DNA sequence: TGTGCCAGCACAGACAGGGGAGGCCCAGATACGCAGTATTTT.

This clonotype has a count of ten or more. J is TRBJ1-2 and V is TRBV10-3; unclear D gene. Trimming stripped 6 bases from V and 3 bases from J, with 8 bases between. Germline loops: CDR1 ENHRY, CDR2 SYGVKD. CDR3 length: 12 residues. CDR3 DNA: TGTGCCATCAGCCAGGAAGACTATGGCTACACCTTC. Amino acids: CAISQEDYGYTF.

This rearrangement joins TRBV15 to TRBJ2-1, with TRBD1 matching 10 bases. V gave up 4 bases and J gave up 8 bases; unmatched junction bases: 8. There are 15 residues in the CDR3. CDR1 and CDR2 (germline): LNHNV, YYDKDF (reference sequence). Written as DNA, the CDR3 is TGTGCCACCAGCAAAAACCGGGACAGGGGATATGAGCAGTTCTTC. This codes for CATSKNRDRGYEQFF.

The V and J genes are TRBV5-1 and TRBJ2-1, with D unclear. Trimming shortened V by 0 bases and J by 1 base, and 8 bases separated the two germline ends. Germline CDR1 is SGHRS and CDR2 is YFSETQ. There are 15 residues in the CDR3. CDR3 sequence reads: CASSLGEFSYNEQFF. CDR3 sequence (DNA): TGCGCCAGCAGCTTGGGGGAATTTTCCTACAATGAGCAGTTCTTC.

A few counts support this clonotype. This chain uses TRBV20-1 with TRBJ2-1; D perhaps matches TRBD2 (5 bases). From germline, CDR1 is DFQATT and CDR2 SNEGSKA (reference sequence). The CDR3 sequence is 15 residues long. The ends were cut back, 6 bases at V and 4 bases at J, with 19 bases in the middle. In DNA form, the CDR3 reads TGCAGTGCCCCGCCCGGGGTGGGCGAATACAATGAGCAGTTCTTC. It translates to CSAPPGVGEYNEQFF.

This chain connects TRBV18 to TRBJ2-7, with 9 nucleotides matching TRBD1. The CDR3 has 15 amino acids. Trimming took 0 bases from V and 5 from J; bases not matched to a gene: 5. Looked up from germline, CDR1 is KGHSH and CDR2 is LQKENI. The CDR3 DNA is TGTGCCAGCTCACCACCCGGGACAGGGATCAACGAGCAGTACTTC. Translation gives CASSPPGTGINEQYF.

V is TRBV7-2 and J is TRBJ2-3; the D is unclear. There are 12 residues in the CDR3. From germline, CDR1 is SGHTA and CDR2 FQGNSA. Written as DNA, the CDR3 is TGTGCAGTTAGGGCTCTCGGTGATACGCAGTATTTT. Encoded protein: CAVRALGDTQYF.

CDR3 amino acids: CASSKGQISSYEQYF. The DNA of the CDR3 is TGTGCCAGTAGCAAGGGACAGATTAGCTCCTACGAGCAGTACTTC. The chain is built from TRBV19 and TRBJ2-7; 7 nucleotides line up with TRBD1. The V and J ends lost 6 bases and 0 bases, in that order; junction bases with no gene match: 8. The CDR3 is made up of 15 amino acids. Germline V gene data show CDR1 as LNHDA and CDR2 as SQIVND (reference sequence).

This clonotype was seen more than once but under ten times. V and J are TRBV18 and TRBJ2-7; 11 bases are a match to TRBD1. This CDR3 comprises 15 residues. The trim removed 4 bases at V and 3 bases at J, leaving 5 bases unmatched. In germline, CDR1 is KGHSH, CDR2 LQKENI. The CDR3 region has the DNA TGTGCCAGCTCACTTCCGGGACAGGGGGTCTACGAGCAGTACTTC. It yields the protein CASSLPGQGVYEQYF.

The chain uses TRBV9 and TRBJ2-1, with 7 bases aligning to TRBD2. The junction had 6 bases not matched to a gene; V was cut back by 3 bases and J by 0 bases. From germline, CDR1 is SGDLS and CDR2 YYNGEE. CDR3 size: 16 residues. The CDR3 reads CASSAPLADSYNEQFF. The CDR3 DNA sequence: TGTGCCAGCAGCGCCCCCCTAGCGGACTCCTACAATGAGCAGTTCTTC.

This clonotype was counted between two and nine times. This chain joins TRBV14 and TRBJ2-5; TRBD2 aligns across 8 bases. CDR1 is SGHDN and CDR2 is FVKESK in the germline V gene. The V segment lost 5 bases and the J segment 0 bases; nucleotides outside the gene matches: 8. CDR3 length: 16 amino acids. CDR3 coding DNA: TGTGCCAGCAGCACTAAGCGGGGGCAGTACCAAGAGACCCAGTACTTC. It is translated as CASSTKRGQYQETQYF.

Ten or more counts support this clonotype. Here the CDR3 DNA reads TGTGCCAGCAGCGTGGGGGCGTTGTACGAGCAGTACTTC. This codes for CASSVGALYEQYF. The genes are TRBV9 and TRBJ2-7; D perhaps matches TRBD1 (6 bases). V lost 2 bases to trimming and J lost 4 bases, with 10 bases between them. Germline V lookup: CDR1 SGDLS, CDR2 YYNGEE. The CDR3 sequence is 13 residues long.

The table lists this clonotype with a few counts. The V and J genes are TRBV9 and TRBJ2-2; D is perhaps TRBD1 or TRBD2 (5 bases each). Trimming took off 3 bases at V and 2 bases at J, with 11 bases between the two ends. This CDR3 has 15 amino acids. CDR1 SGDLS and CDR2 YYNGEE come from the germline V gene. The CDR3 region has the DNA TGTGCCAGCAGCGCCCGGGACCCCAACACCGGGGAGCTGTTTTTT. The encoded protein is CASSARDPNTGELFF.

This sequence joins TRBV12-3 or TRBV12-4 and TRBJ2-6; D gene unclear. This CDR3 has 16 residues. V shed 3 bases and J shed 0 bases, with 9 bases lying between them. The CDR3 region has the DNA TGTGCCAGCAGTTTCCCCCCGAGCTCTGGGGCCAACGTCCTGACTTTC. Translating gives CASSFPPSSGANVLTF.

The V gene is TRBV14, the J gene TRBJ1-1, with 9 nucleotides matching TRBD1. J gave up 1 base and V 2 bases, and 8 bases lay outside the gene matches. Germline V lookup: CDR1 SGHDN, CDR2 FVKESK. The CDR3 is 17 residues long. The chain's CDR3 is CASSQRTGGKGNTEAFF. The CDR3 region has the DNA TGTGCCAGCAGCCAACGTACAGGGGGCAAAGGGAACACTGAAGCTTTCTTT.

The gene calls are TRBV28 and TRBJ2-5; D unresolved. Trimming removed 7 bases at V and 5 bases at J, with 8 bases between. The V gene's germline CDR1 is MDHEN and CDR2 SYDVKM. The CDR3 is 11 residues long. CDR3 protein: CASTTRETQYF. CDR3 bases: TGTGCCAGCACTACCCGGGAGACCCAGTACTTC.